This entry describes one T cell receptor beta chain. Its antigen remains unknown. CDR3 length: 19 amino acids. V lost 3 bases, J lost 2 bases, and 13 bases stayed unmatched. The germline V gene encodes CDR1 KGHSH and CDR2 LQKENI. The primer mix had 60 Vbeta and 13 Jbeta primers. Sequenced by immunoSEQ multiplex PCR; TCRdb stores in-frame clones only, minus some. This sample carries about 210,000 clones, 81% of them seen once, and the ten largest clones take roughly 3.1%. This record comes from a study of cytomegalovirus exposure and HLA in healthy donors. Study-wide results and limits: The study recorded 150 to 200 TCR beta chains that were cytomegalovirus-associated. A missense DCLRE1C variant was associated with V- and J-gene trimming of TCR beta chains in a later analysis, and an independent cohort replicated the association.

The sequence derives from a man in his forties in good health and CMV-seropositive. The J gene is TRBJ1-5, the V gene TRBV18; 10 bases match TRBD1. Sequencing was performed on PBMCs. The CDR3 sequence is CASSPTRRPGTGGNQPQHF. CDR3 coding DNA: TGTGCCAGCTCACCCACTAGAAGGCCCGGGACAGGGGGCAATCAGCCCCAGCATTTT.